The 19 T cell receptor beta chains given below trace back to one sample, sequenced in a study of blood T cells in healthy people across ages. With a J-beta primer mix and a sample-barcoded 5' primer, a second PCR ran about 7 to 11 cycles. TCRdb analysed the 5' RACE reads with MiXCR anew, one entry per CDR3 protein. Found here are 650,000 to 950,000 distinct CDR3 sequences, around 45% of them singletons; the top ten hold about 19%. The sample consisted of blood. The receptor set was obtained from a man aged 60-69 years in good health.

This clonotype was seen a few times. V is TRBV27 and J is TRBJ2-7; 7 nucleotides agree with TRBD2. The CDR3 extends over 14 amino acids. Germline loops: CDR1 MNHEY, CDR2 SMNVEV (reference sequence). J gave up 2 bases and V 5 bases, and 6 bases lay outside the gene matches. The CDR3 DNA reads TGTGCCAGCAGTCGGGGAGGGGTGACCTACGAGCAGTACTTC. It is translated as CASSRGGVTYEQYF.

The chain joins TRBV14 to TRBJ2-2; possible D gene TRBD1, 5 bases. Trimming shortened V by 2 bases and J by 2 bases, and 9 bases separated the two germline ends. CDR1 and CDR2 (germline): SGHDN, FVKESK. The CDR3 sequence is 15 residues long. The chain's CDR3 is CASSQQRGNTGELFF. In DNA form, the CDR3 reads TGTGCCAGCAGCCAACAAAGGGGAAACACCGGGGAGCTGTTTTTT.

The chain carries TRBV12-3 or TRBV12-4 and TRBJ2-7, with 9 nucleotides matching TRBD1. The CDR3 runs 16 residues. V shed 0 bases, J shed 5 bases, and the junction held 8 bases outside the gene matches. The CDR3 sequence is CASSLALGTGNHEQYF. In nucleotides, the CDR3 is TGTGCCAGCAGTTTAGCGCTGGGGACAGGGAACCACGAGCAGTACTTC.

The chain couples TRBV11-2 to TRBJ2-1, with TRBD2 as a possible D gene (6 bases). CDR1 is SGHAT, CDR2 FQNNGV, per germline. V gave up 4 bases and J gave up 9 bases, with 19 bases separating them. The CDR3 consists of 15 residues. The chain's CDR3 is CASSSYQRLGGEQFF. As DNA, the CDR3 is TGTGCCAGCAGCTCCTACCAAAGACTAGGAGGTGAGCAGTTCTTC.

This clonotype was counted a few times. The V and J genes are TRBV20-1 and TRBJ2-5; 8 bases are shared with TRBD2. Trimming took 3 bases from V and 1 from J; bases not matched to a gene: 10. The CDR3 length is 16 residues. Germline-derived CDR1 and CDR2 are DFQATT and SNEGSKA (reference sequence). CDR3 coding DNA: TGCAGTGCTAGTCGGGCAGCGGGGGCCCTCCAAGAGACCCAGTACTTC. This translates into CSASRAAGALQETQYF.

This clonotype was detected many times. The V call is TRBV7-2, the J call TRBJ2-7; D not resolved. Deletions cut 2 bases from V and 4 bases from J, with 6 bases between. CDR1 and CDR2 (germline): SGHTA, FQGNSA. This CDR3 is built from 12 residues. The CDR3 DNA reads TGTGCCAGCAGCTTAACCAAGTACGAGCAGTACTTC. This sequence encodes CASSLTKYEQYF. The full variable domain, in which reference TRBV7-2 and TRBJ2-7 provide the parts outside the CDR3, is GAGVSQSPSNKVTEKGKDVELRCDPISGHTALYWYRQSLGQGLEFLIYFQGNSAPDKSGLPSDRFSAERTGGSVSTLTIQRTQQEDSAVYLCASSLTKYEQYFGPGTRLTVT.

This clonotype was seen more than once but under ten times. The chain uses TRBV20-1 and TRBJ1-2, with D possibly matching TRBD1 (6 bases). V was pared by 0 bases and J by 4 bases, with 15 bases between. This CDR3 has 15 amino acids. CDR1 and CDR2 from the germline V gene are DFQATT and SNEGSKA (reference sequence). CDR3 residues: CSARDSGRGGYGYTF. CDR3 in DNA: TGCAGTGCTAGAGATTCGGGCAGGGGAGGCTATGGCTACACCTTC.

The chain joins TRBV3-1 to TRBJ2-1; 7 bases line up with TRBD1. V gave up 1 base and J gave up 1 base; unmatched junction bases: 1. Germline values: CDR1 LGHDT, CDR2 YNNKEL (reference sequence). The CDR3 runs 15 residues. In nucleotides, the CDR3 is TGTGCCAGCAGCCAAGCCAGGGGGTCCTACAATGAGCAGTTCTTC. Translation gives CASSQARGSYNEQFF.

The rearrangement joins TRBV28 to TRBJ2-7; 8 bases are a match to TRBD2. The CDR3 totals 15 residues. Germline V CDR1 and CDR2: MDHEN, SYDVKM. V lost 6 bases to trimming and J lost 0 bases; unmatched junction nucleotides: 7. The CDR3 is CASSKGGGSSYEQYF. CDR3 in DNA: TGTGCCAGCAGCAAGGGCGGGGGGAGCTCCTACGAGCAGTACTTC. The full variable domain, in which reference TRBV28 and TRBJ2-7 provide the parts outside the CDR3, is DVKVTQSSRYLVKRTGEKVFLECVQDMDHENMFWYRQDPGLGLRLIYFSYDVKMKEKGDIPEGYSVSREKKERFSLILESASTNQTSMYLCASSKGGGSSYEQYFGPGTRLTVT.

This clonotype occurred once. The chain recombines TRBV3-1 with TRBJ2-1, with 12 bases aligning to TRBD1. V gave up 4 bases and J gave up 2 bases; unmatched junction bases: 3. The CDR3 is 16 amino acids. CDR1 and CDR2 (germline): LGHDT, YNNKEL (reference sequence). The CDR3 is CASSPGTGGAYNEQFF. The DNA for the CDR3 is TGTGCCAGCAGCCCAGGGACAGGGGGCGCCTACAATGAGCAGTTCTTC.

This clonotype was recorded many times. The gene calls are TRBV12-3 or TRBV12-4 and TRBJ1-5, with 7 bases matching TRBD1. CDR3 size: 14 residues. V lost 7 bases, J lost 0 bases, and 3 bases stayed unmatched. This CDR3 is CASTQGDSNQPQHF. CDR3 coding DNA: TGTGCCAGCACCCAGGGGGATAGCAATCAGCCCCAGCATTTT.

The V gene is TRBV20-1, the J gene TRBJ1-5; D may be TRBD1 (5 bases). Germline values: CDR1 DFQATT, CDR2 SNEGSKA (reference sequence). CDR3 length equals 17 residues. Between the trimmed V and J ends, which lost 5 bases and 1 base, there was a span of 21 bases. The CDR3 reads CSAGPLGAIRSNQPQHF. Written as DNA, the CDR3 is TGCAGTGCTGGCCCCCTCGGGGCTATCAGGAGCAATCAGCCCCAGCATTTT.

Written as DNA, the CDR3 is TGTGCCAGCAGCACAAGCGGGGGGGCCTCCAATGAGCAGTTCTTC. Its translation: CASSTSGGASNEQFF. V and J are TRBV9 and TRBJ2-1; 10 nucleotides align to TRBD2. Germline assignment: CDR1 SGDLS and CDR2 YYNGEE. Trimming at V came to 4 bases and at J to 6 bases, leaving 7 bases not matched to a gene. The CDR3 runs to 15 residues.

The chain joins TRBV29-1 to TRBJ1-2, with 9 bases aligning to TRBD1. CDR3 size: 15 residues. In germline, CDR1 is SQVTM, CDR2 ANQGSEA. V shed 4 bases, J shed 5 bases, and the junction held 11 bases outside the gene matches. CDR3 sequence: CSVGGGTGTIYGYTF. In nucleotides, the CDR3 is TGCAGCGTTGGGGGGGGGACAGGGACTATTTATGGCTACACCTTC.

V usage is TRBV6-1 and J usage is TRBJ2-5; D possibly corresponds to TRBD2 (5 bases). Germline V CDR1 and CDR2: MNHNS, SASEGT. CDR3 length: 14 residues. V shed 1 base and J shed 3 bases, with 9 bases lying between them. CDR3 residues: CASSEGGLKETQYF. The CDR3 DNA reads as TGTGCCAGCAGTGAAGGCGGGTTGAAAGAGACCCAGTACTTC.

The chain combines TRBV28 with TRBJ2-2; 7 bases line up with TRBD2. The CDR3 has 20 amino acids. Trimming at V came to 0 bases and at J to 2 bases, leaving 15 bases not matched to a gene. The germline CDR1 and CDR2 sequences are MDHEN and SYDVKM. The CDR3 DNA reads TGTGCCAGCAGTTTATGGGGGACTTGGAGCGGGGTCGCTAACACCGGGGAGCTGTTTTTT. This sequence encodes CASSLWGTWSGVANTGELFF.

The sample holds a few counts of this clonotype. The rearrangement joins TRBV4-3 to TRBJ2-3; 10 bases are shared with TRBD1. The CDR3 sequence is 16 residues long. Trimming took 1 base from V and 2 from J; bases not matched to a gene: 3. CDR1 and CDR2 (germline): LGHNA, YSLEER. The CDR3 here is CASSQATGGTTDTQYF. CDR3 nucleotides: TGCGCCAGCAGCCAAGCGACAGGGGGCACCACAGATACGCAGTATTTT.

This clonotype has a single count. The rearrangement links TRBV7-2 to TRBJ1-1; D is possibly TRBD1 (5 bases). CDR1 is SGHTA, CDR2 FQGNSA, per germline. This CDR3 has 14 amino acids. The V end lost 6 bases, the J end lost 7 bases, and 18 bases lay between the germline ends. CDR3: CASSSGRAASEAFF. CDR3 coding DNA: TGTGCCAGCAGTTCAGGGAGGGCGGCGAGTGAAGCTTTCTTT.

In this sample, this clonotype turned up a few times. This sequence joins TRBV11-2 and TRBJ2-7; 7 bases are a match to TRBD2. J gave up 7 bases and V 5 bases, and 2 bases lay outside the gene matches. CDR1 is SGHAT and CDR2 is FQNNGV in the germline V gene. The CDR3 spans 11 residues. This chain's CDR3 is CASSVGGEQYF. In nucleotides, the CDR3 is TGTGCCAGCAGCGTCGGGGGGGAGCAGTACTTC.